This T cell receptor beta chain was found in a study of shared clonotypes between healthy human individuals. In the study overall: Per donor, CD8 memory used one plate, CD8 naive used two, CD4 memory used three and CD4 naive used three.

CD45RO-negative, CCR7-selected cells formed the naive CD8 fraction, which excluded terminally differentiated effector memory CD45RA+ cells. The donor population consisted of healthy HIV-negative adults with no recent acute infections or vaccinations. Study-wide points: Rarefaction indicated that sorted-subset sequencing remained incomplete although depth was large.

About this clone itself: As yet, its antigen is unknown.

CDR3 length equals 14 residues. CDR1 is SGDLS, CDR2 YYNGEE, per germline. V lost 3 bases, J lost 1 base, and 9 bases lay in between. Execution of the assay was at deep level. Sequencing was performed with immunoSEQ multiplex PCR; in TCRdb, only in-frame clones are kept and a portion is missing. Of 800,000 or so clones detected, 96% appear once; the ten largest clones hold about 0.22%. This TCR was sampled from a man between 25 and 39 years old in good health. The source material was naive CD8+ T cells sorted from blood. The chain recombines TRBV9 with TRBJ2-3, with D perhaps matching TRBD2 (5 bases). CDR3 nucleotide sequence: TGTGCCAGCAGCGAGGATAGCGGCACAGATACGCAGTATTTT. Translated: CASSEDSGTDTQYF.